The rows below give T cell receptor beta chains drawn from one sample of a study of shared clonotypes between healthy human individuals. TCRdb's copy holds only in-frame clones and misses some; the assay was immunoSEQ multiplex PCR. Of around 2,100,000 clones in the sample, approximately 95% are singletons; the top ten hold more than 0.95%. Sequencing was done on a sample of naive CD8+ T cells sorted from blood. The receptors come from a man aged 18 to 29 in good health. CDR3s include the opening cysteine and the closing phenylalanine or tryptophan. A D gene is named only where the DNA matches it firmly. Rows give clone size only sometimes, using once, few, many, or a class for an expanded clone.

CDR3 protein: CASSLGGSTYEQYF; CDR3 DNA: TGTGCCAGCAGTTTAGGCGGGAGTACCTACGAGCAGTACTTC; V gene: TRBV27; J gene: TRBJ2-7; clone size: NA; D gene: TRBD2
CDR3 protein: CASSPGTGDYEQYF; CDR3 DNA: TGCGCCAGCAGCCCCGGGACAGGGGATTACGAGCAGTACTTC; V gene: TRBV4-3; J gene: TRBJ2-7; clone size: NA; D gene: TRBD1
CDR3 protein: CASSLPSLGGVGYEQYF; CDR3 DNA: TGTGCCAGCAGCTTACCCTCGCTTGGGGGAGTAGGCTACGAGCAGTACTTC; V gene: TRBV11-2; J gene: TRBJ2-7; clone size: NA; D gene: NA
CDR3 protein: CASSVEGLAQETQYF; CDR3 DNA: TGTGCCAGCAGCGTAGAAGGACTAGCCCAAGAGACCCAGTACTTC; V gene: TRBV9; J gene: TRBJ2-5; clone size: NA; D gene: TRBD2
CDR3 protein: CASSPGTGQRDTQYF; CDR3 DNA: TGTGCCAGTAGTCCCGGGACAGGGCAGAGAGATACGCAGTATTTT; V gene: TRBV19; J gene: TRBJ2-3; clone size: NA; D gene: TRBD1
CDR3 protein: CASSLGSYYEQYF; CDR3 DNA: TGTGCCAGCAGTTTAGGCAGCTACTACGAGCAGTACTTC; V gene: TRBV27; J gene: TRBJ2-7; clone size: NA; D gene: NA
CDR3 protein: CASSPDSFTYGYTF; CDR3 DNA: TGTGCCAGCAGCCCAGACTCCTTCACCTATGGCTACACCTTC; V gene: TRBV5-4; J gene: TRBJ1-2; clone size: NA; D gene: NA
CDR3 protein: CASSGTDYGYTF; CDR3 DNA: TGCGCCAGCAGCGGGACGGACTATGGCTACACCTTC; V gene: TRBV5-1; J gene: TRBJ1-2; clone size: NA; D gene: NA
CDR3 protein: CASSQTYTNEKLFF; CDR3 DNA: TGCGCCAGCAGCCAAACTTACACTAATGAAAAACTGTTTTTT; V gene: TRBV4-1; J gene: TRBJ1-4; clone size: NA; D gene: NA
CDR3 protein: CSVVPTGGNYGYTF; CDR3 DNA: TGCAGCGTTGTCCCCACAGGGGGGAACTATGGCTACACCTTC; V gene: TRBV29-1; J gene: TRBJ1-2; clone size: few; D gene: TRBD1
CDR3 protein: CASSIDRETILYNEQFF; CDR3 DNA: TGTGCCAGTAGTATAGATCGGGAGACAATCCTCTACAATGAGCAGTTCTTC; V gene: TRBV19; J gene: TRBJ2-1; clone size: NA; D gene: NA
CDR3 protein: CTSSLDGDFGQPQHF; CDR3 DNA: TGTACCAGCAGCTTGGACGGTGATTTTGGTCAGCCCCAGCATTTT; V gene: TRBV7-2; J gene: TRBJ1-5; clone size: NA; D gene: NA